The clone carrying this T cell receptor (beta chain) was detected a few times. Its antigen is currently unknown. Addition of a universal primer site occurred through template switching, and cDNA carried unique molecular identifiers. TCRdb re-called the 5' RACE reads through MiXCR, storing one row per CDR3 protein. The repertoire consists of about 490,000 distinct CDR3 sequences, with approximately 14% occurring once and the leading ten covering less than 0.5%. From germline, CDR1 is SGHAT and CDR2 FQNNGV. The CDR3 spans 16 residues. The V end lost 3 bases, the J end lost 3 bases, and 15 bases lay between the germline ends. The data are from a study of identical twins. Study results and limitations: In drawing conclusions, the study used cross-sectional statistical analysis and did not follow the same donors. Zero-insertion analyses could be partly confounded by invariant MAIT and iNKT cells.

These same data were also listed under a study on yellow fever vaccine responses in identical twins.

The TCR comes from a woman aged 18-35 years in good health. The rearrangement links TRBV11-2 to TRBJ2-1, with D perhaps given as TRBD1 or TRBD2 (6 bases each). The sample consisted of CD4+ T cells sorted from blood. CDR3: CASSFRWGALYNEQFF. The CDR3 DNA is TGTGCCAGCAGCTTTAGGTGGGGGGCCCTCTACAATGAGCAGTTCTTC.